This T cell receptor (beta chain) was captured in a study of T cell changes during pregnancy in multiple sclerosis. Clones were read by immunoSEQ multiplex PCR, and TCRdb kept only the in-frame ones, dropping some. The sample consists of roughly 30,000 clones, around 93% of them appearing once. Trimming cost V 1 base and J 6 bases; bases outside gene matches: 5. Germline V gene sequence: CDR1 MGHRA, CDR2 YSYEKL. The CDR3 has 15 residues. The J gene is TRBJ1-4, the V gene TRBV4-1, with TRBD1 matching over 7 bases. The sample consisted of CD4+ T cells from peripheral blood mononuclear cells, taken in the second trimester of pregnancy. The receptor comes from a female donor with multiple sclerosis, enrolled in a pregnancy study. For the CDR3, the DNA is TGCGCCAGCAGCCAAGCCCCCAGGGGGGATGAAAAACTGTTTTTT. It is translated as CASSQAPRGDEKLFF.